This record covers a single T cell receptor beta chain. Its target is unknown. After extraction with the RNeasy kit, 0.5 to 1 ug of the RNA was reverse transcribed using random hexamers. TCRdb reprocessed the immunoSEQ multiplex PCR reads via MiXCR and lists one record per CDR3 protein. The table includes under 200,000 distinct CDR3 sequences, 91% detected once. Susac syndrome patients met recently defined diagnostic criteria for definite or probable disease. The sample originates from a study of CD8 T cells in Susac syndrome. Study findings and constraints: TCR sequencing and HLA analysis covered a relatively small number of individuals.

Sequenced sample: CD4+ T cells from PBMCs. The receptor was derived from a human donor with Susac syndrome.

The CDR3 coding sequence is TGTGCCAGCAGCGCAGGAATTGGGGGGGGTTACAATGAGCAGTTCTTC. Protein product: CASSAGIGGGYNEQFF. The chain links TRBV3-1 to TRBJ2-1; TRBD2 matches 7 bases. This CDR3 has 16 residues. CDR1 is LGHDT, CDR2 YNNKEL, per germline (reference sequence). With 5 bases clipped from V and 4 bases from J, the junction kept 11 bases outside the gene matches.